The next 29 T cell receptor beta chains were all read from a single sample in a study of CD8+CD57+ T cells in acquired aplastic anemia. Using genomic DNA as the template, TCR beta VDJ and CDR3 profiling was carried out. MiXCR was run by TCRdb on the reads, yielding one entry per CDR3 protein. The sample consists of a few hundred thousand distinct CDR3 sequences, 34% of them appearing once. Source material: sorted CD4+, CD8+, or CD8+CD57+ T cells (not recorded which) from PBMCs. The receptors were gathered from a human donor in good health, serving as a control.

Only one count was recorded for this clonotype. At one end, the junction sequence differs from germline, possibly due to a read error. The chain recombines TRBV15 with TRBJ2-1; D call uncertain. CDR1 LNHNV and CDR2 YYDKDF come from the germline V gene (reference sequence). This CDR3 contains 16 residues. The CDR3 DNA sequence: TGTGCCACCAGCAGAGATCGAGGCAGCTCCTACAGTGAGCGGTTCTTC. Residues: CATSRDRGSSYSERFF.

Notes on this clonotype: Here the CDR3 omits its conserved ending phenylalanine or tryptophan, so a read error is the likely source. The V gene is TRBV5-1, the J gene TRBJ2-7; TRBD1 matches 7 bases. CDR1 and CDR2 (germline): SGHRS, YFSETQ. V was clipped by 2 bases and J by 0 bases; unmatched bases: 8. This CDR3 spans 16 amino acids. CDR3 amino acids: CASSLPAGTASYEQYL. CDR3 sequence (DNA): TGCGCCAGCAGCTTACCCGCCGGGACAGCCTCCTACGAGCAGTACCTC.

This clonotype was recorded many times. The CDR3 here is CASSAETGGAYEQYF. In DNA, the CDR3 is TGTGCCAGCAGCGCGGAGACAGGGGGGGCTTACGAGCAGTACTTC. This sequence joins TRBV9 and TRBJ2-7, with TRBD1 matching over 9 bases. From germline, CDR1 is SGDLS and CDR2 YYNGEE. The CDR3 length is 15 residues. V gave up 3 bases and J gave up 4 bases; unmatched junction bases: 8.

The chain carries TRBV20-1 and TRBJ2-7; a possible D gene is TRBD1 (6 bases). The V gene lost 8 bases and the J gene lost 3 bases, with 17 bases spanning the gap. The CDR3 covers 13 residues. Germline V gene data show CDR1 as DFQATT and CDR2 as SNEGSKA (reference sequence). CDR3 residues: CSLATQGVYEQYF. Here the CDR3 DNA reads TGCAGTCTCGCAACACAGGGAGTCTACGAGCAGTACTTC.

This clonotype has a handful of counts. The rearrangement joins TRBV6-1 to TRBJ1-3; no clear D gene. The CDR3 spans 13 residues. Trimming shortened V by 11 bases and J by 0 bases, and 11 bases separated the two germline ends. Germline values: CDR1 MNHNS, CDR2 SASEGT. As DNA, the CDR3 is TGTGCCTCTCGGGAAATCTCTGGAAACACCATATATTTT. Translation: CASREISGNTIYF.

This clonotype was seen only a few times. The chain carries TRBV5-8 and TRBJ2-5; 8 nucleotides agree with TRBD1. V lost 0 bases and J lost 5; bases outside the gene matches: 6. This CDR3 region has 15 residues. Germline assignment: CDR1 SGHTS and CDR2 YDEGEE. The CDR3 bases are TGTGCCAGCAGCTTGGGACAGGGGTTTGTGGAGACCCAGTACTTC. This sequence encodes CASSLGQGFVETQYF.

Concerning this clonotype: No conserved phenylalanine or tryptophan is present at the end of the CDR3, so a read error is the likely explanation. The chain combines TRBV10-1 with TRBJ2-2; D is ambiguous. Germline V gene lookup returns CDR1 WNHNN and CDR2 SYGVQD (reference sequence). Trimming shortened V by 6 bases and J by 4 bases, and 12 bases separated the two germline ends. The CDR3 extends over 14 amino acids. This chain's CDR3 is CASREDVGTGELFL. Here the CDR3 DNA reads TGCGCCAGCAGAGAAGATGTGGGCACCGGGGAGCTGTTTCTT.

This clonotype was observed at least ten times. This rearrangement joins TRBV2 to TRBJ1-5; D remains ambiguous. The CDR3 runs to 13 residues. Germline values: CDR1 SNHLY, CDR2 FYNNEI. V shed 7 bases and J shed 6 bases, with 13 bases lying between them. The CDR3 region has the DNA TGTGCCAGCATTGGATGGAGAGGTCAGCCCCAGCATTTT. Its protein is CASIGWRGQPQHF.

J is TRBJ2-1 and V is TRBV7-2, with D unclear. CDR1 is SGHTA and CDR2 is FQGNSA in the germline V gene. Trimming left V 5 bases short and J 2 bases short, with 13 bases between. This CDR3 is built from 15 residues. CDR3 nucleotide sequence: TGTGCCAGCAGCCCCCGACCAGCTGCCTACAATGAGCAGTTCTTC. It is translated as CASSPRPAAYNEQFF. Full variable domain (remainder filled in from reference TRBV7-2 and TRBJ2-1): GAGVSQSPSNKVTEKGKDVELRCDPISGHTALYWYRQSLGQGLEFLIYFQGNSAPDKSGLPSDRFSAERTGGSVSTLTIQRTQQEDSAVYLCASSPRPAAYNEQFFGPGTRLTVL.

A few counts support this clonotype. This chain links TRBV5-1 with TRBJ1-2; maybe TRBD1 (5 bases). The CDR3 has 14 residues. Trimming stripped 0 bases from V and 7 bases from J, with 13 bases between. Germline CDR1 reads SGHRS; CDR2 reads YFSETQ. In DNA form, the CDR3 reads TGCGCCAGCAGCTTGGTCTTCACTGGGGGTGGCTACACCTTC. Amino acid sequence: CASSLVFTGGGYTF. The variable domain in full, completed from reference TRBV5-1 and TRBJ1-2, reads KAGVTQTPRYLIKTRGQQVTLSCSPISGHRSVSWYQQTPGQGLQFLFEYFSETQRNKGNFPGRFSGRQFSNSRSEMNVSTLELGDSALYLCASSLVFTGGGYTFGSGTRLTVV.

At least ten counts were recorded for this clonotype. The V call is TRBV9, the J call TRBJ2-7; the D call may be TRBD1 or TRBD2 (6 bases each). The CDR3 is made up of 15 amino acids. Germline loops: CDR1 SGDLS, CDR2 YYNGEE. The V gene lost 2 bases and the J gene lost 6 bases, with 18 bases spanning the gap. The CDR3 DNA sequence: TGTGCCAGCAGCGTTAGCTGGGGGGCGCCTGGCGAGCAGTACTTC. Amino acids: CASSVSWGAPGEQYF.

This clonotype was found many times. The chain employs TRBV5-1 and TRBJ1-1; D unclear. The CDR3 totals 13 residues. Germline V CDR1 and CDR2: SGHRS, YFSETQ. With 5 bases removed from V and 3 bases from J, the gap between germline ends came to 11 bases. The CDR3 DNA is TGCGCCAGCAGTCACGGAGGTGACACTGAAGCTTTCTTT. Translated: CASSHGGDTEAFF. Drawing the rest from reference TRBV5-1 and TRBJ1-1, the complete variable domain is KAGVTQTPRYLIKTRGQQVTLSCSPISGHRSVSWYQQTPGQGLQFLFEYFSETQRNKGNFPGRFSGRQFSNSRSEMNVSTLELGDSALYLCASSHGGDTEAFFGQGTRLTVV.

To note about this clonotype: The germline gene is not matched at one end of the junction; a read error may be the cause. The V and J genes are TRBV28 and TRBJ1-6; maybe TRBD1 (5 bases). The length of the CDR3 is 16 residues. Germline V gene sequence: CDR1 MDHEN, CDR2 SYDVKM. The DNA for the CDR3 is TGTGCCAGCAGCTTATCGAGGGGCGCCGTGGATTCACCCCTCCACTTT. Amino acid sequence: CASSLSRGAVDSPLHF.

CDR3 sequence reads: CASSLSGGAQETQYF. The CDR3 region has the DNA TGCGCCAGCAGCTTAAGCGGGGGGGCACAAGAGACCCAGTACTTC. V usage is TRBV5-1 and J usage is TRBJ2-5; 10 bases match TRBD2. V shed 2 bases, J shed 2 bases, and the junction held 3 bases outside the gene matches. The V gene's germline CDR1 is SGHRS and CDR2 YFSETQ. This CDR3 has 15 amino acids. Full variable domain (remainder filled in from reference TRBV5-1 and TRBJ2-5): KAGVTQTPRYLIKTRGQQVTLSCSPISGHRSVSWYQQTPGQGLQFLFEYFSETQRNKGNFPGRFSGRQFSNSRSEMNVSTLELGDSALYLCASSLSGGAQETQYFGPGTRLLVL.

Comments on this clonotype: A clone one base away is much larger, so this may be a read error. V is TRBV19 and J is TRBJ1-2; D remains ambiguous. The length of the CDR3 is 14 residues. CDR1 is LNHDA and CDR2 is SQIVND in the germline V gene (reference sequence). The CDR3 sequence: CTSSTSGKNYGYTF. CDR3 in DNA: TGTACCAGTAGTACCTCGGGAAAAAACTATGGCTACACCTTC. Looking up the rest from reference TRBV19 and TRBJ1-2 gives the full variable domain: DGGITQSPKYLFRKEGQNVTLSCEQNLNHDAMYWYRQDPGQGLRLIYYSQIVNDFQKGDIAEGYSVSREKKESFPLTVTSAQKNPTAFYLCTSSTSGKNYGYTFGSGTRLTVV.

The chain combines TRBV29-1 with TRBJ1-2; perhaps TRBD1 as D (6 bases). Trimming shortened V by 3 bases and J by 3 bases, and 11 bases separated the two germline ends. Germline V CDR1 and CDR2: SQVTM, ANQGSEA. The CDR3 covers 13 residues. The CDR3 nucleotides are TGCAGCGTTGAGGAACAGGGAGACTATGGCTACACCTTC. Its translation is CSVEEQGDYGYTF. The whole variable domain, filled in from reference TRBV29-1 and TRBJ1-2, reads SAVISQKPSRDICQRGTSLTIQCQVDSQVTMMFWYRQQPGQSLTLIATANQGSEATYESGFVIDKFPISRPNLTFSTLTVSNMSPEDSSIYLCSVEEQGDYGYTFGSGTRLTVV.

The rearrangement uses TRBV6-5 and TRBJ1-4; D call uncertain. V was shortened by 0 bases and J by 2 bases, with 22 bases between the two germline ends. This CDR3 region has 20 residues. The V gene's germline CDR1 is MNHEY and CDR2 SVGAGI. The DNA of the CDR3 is TGTGCCAGCAGTTACTCTAGCCAGATACTCCAGACCTCGACTAATGAAAAACTGTTTTTT. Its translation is CASSYSSQILQTSTNEKLFF.

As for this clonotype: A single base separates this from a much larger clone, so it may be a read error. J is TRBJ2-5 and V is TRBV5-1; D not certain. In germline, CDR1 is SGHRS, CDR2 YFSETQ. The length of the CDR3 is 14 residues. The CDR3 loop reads CAGSLLREGETQYF. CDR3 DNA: TGCGCCGGCAGCTTGCTCAGAGAAGGGGAGACCCAGTACTTC.

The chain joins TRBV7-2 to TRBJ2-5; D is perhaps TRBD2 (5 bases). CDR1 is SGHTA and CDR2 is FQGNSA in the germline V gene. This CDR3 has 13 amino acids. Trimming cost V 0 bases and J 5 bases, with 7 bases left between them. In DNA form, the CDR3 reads TGTGCCAGCAGCTTAGCTAGGGAGGAGACCCAGTACTTC. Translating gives CASSLAREETQYF.

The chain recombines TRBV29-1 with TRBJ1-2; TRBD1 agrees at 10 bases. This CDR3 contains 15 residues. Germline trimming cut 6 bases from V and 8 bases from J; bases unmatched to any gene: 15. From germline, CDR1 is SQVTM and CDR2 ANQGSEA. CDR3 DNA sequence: TGCAGCGTGAGGGGACAGGGGTTGCAGACGAAGGGCTACACCTTC. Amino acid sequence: CSVRGQGLQTKGYTF.

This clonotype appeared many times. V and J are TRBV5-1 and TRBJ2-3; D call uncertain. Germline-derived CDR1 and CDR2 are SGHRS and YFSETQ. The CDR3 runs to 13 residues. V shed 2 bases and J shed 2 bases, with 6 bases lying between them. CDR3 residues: CASSFPFTDTQYF. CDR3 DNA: TGCGCCAGCAGCTTCCCATTCACAGATACGCAGTATTTT.

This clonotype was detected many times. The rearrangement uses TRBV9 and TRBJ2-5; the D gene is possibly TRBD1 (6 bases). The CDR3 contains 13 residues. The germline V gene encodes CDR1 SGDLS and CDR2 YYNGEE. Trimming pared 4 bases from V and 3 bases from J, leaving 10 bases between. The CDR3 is CASSPRTEETQYF. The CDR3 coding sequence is TGTGCCAGCAGCCCCCGGACAGAAGAGACCCAGTACTTC.

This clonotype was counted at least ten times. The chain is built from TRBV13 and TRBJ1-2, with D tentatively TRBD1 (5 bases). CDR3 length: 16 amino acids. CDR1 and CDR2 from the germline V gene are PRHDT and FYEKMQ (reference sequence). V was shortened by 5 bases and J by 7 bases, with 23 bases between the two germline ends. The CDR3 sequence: CASSPDMSAGRFGYTF. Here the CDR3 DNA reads TGTGCCAGCAGCCCCGACATGAGCGCAGGGCGGTTTGGCTACACCTTC.

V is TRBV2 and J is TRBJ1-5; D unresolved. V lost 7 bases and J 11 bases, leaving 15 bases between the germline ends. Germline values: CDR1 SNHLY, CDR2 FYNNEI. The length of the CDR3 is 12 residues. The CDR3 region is CASNRGGETQHF. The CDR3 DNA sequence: TGTGCCAGCAACCGGGGTGGAGAGACCCAGCATTTT.

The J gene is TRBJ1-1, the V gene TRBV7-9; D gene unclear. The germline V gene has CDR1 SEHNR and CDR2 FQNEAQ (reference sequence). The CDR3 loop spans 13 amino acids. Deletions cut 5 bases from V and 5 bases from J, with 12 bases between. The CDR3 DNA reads TGTGCCAGCAGCCGAGACGGGGAAACTGAAGCTTTCTTT. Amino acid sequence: CASSRDGETEAFF.

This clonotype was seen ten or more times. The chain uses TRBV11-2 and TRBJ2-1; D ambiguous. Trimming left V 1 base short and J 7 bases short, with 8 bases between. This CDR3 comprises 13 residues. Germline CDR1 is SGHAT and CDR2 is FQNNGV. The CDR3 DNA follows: TGTGCCAGCAGCTTAGGTGTTATGAATGAGCAGTTCTTC. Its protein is CASSLGVMNEQFF. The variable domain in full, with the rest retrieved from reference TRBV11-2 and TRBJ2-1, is EAGVAQSPRYKIIEKRQSVAFWCNPISGHATLYWYQQILGQGPKLLIQFQNNGVVDDSQLPKDRFSAERLKGVDSTLKIQPAKLEDSAVYLCASSLGVMNEQFFGPGTRLTVL.

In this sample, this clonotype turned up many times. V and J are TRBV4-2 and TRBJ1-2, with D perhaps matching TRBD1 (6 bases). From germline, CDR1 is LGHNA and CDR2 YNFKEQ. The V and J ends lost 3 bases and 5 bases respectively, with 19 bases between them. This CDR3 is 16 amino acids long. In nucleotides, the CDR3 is TGTGCCAGCAGCCAGCAATACAGGGCCGCGCAGTATGGCTACACCTTC. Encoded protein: CASSQQYRAAQYGYTF.

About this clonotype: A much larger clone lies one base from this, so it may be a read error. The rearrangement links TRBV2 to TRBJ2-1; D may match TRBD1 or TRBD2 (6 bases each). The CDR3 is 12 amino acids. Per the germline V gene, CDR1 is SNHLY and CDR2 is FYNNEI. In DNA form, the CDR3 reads TGTGTCAGCAGGGATGGGGGGCTTGGGCAGTTCTTC. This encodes CVSRDGGLGQFF.

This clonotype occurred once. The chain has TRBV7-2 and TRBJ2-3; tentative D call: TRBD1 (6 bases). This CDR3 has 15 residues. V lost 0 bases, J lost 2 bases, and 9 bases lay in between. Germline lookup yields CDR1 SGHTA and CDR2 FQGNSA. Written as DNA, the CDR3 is TGTGCCAGCAGCTTAGCGCAGGGGTACACAGATACGCAGTATTTT. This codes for CASSLAQGYTDTQYF.